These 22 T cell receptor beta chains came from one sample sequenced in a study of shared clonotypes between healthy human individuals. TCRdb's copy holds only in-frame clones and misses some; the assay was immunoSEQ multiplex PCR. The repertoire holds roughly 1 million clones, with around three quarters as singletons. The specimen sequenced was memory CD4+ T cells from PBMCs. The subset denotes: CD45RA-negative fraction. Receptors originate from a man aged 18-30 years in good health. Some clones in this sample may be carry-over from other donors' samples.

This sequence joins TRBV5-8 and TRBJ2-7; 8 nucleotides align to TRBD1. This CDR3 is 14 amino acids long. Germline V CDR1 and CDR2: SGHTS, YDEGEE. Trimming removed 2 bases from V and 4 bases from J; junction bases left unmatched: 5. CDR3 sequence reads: CASSFGQGLYEQYF. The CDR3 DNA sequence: TGTGCCAGCAGCTTCGGACAGGGTCTATACGAGCAGTACTTC.

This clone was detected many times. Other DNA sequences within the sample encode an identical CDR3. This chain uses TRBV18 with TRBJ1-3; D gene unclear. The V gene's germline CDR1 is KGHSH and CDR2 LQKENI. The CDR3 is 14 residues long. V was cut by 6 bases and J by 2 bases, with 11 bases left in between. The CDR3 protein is CASSPDGAGNTIYF. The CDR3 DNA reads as TGTGCCAGCTCCCCCGACGGAGCTGGAAACACCATATATTTT.

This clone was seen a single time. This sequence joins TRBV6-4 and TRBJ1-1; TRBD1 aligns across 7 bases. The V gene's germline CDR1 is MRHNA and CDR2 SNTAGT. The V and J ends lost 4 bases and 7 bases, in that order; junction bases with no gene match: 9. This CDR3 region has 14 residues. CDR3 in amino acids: CASSGSGTVYEAFF. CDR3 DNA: TGTGCCAGCAGTGGTTCAGGGACAGTCTATGAAGCTTTCTTT.

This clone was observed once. CDR3 nucleotides: TGCGCCAGCAGCTTTCAACAGGGGGGTCAGCCCCAGCATTTT. It codes for CASSFQQGGQPQHF. The V and J genes are TRBV5-1 and TRBJ1-5, with 8 bases identical to TRBD1. This CDR3 region has 14 residues. After removal of 2 bases from V and 6 bases from J, the junction contained 4 bases not matched to a gene. Germline V gene data show CDR1 as SGHRS and CDR2 as YFSETQ.

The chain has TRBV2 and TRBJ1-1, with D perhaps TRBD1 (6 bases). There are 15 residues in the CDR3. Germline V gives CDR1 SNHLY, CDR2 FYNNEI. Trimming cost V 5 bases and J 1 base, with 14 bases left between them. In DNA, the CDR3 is TGTGCCAGCAGTTCTGGGGGGCAAAAGAACACTGAAGCTTTCTTT. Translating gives CASSSGGQKNTEAFF.

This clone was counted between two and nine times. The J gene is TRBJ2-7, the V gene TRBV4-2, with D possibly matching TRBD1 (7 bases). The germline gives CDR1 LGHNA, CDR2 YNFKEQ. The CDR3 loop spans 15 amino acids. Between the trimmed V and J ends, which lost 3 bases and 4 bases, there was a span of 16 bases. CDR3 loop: CASSHLAGTDYEQYF. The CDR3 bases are TGTGCCAGCAGCCACCTCGCGGGGACAGATTACGAGCAGTACTTC.

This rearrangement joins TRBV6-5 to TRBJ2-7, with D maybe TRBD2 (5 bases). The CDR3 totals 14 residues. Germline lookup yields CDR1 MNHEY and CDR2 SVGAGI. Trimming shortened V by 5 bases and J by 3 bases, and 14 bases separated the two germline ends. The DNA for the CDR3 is TGTGCCAGCAGTAAGGCGGCAGGACTCTACGAGCAGTACTTC. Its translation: CASSKAAGLYEQYF.

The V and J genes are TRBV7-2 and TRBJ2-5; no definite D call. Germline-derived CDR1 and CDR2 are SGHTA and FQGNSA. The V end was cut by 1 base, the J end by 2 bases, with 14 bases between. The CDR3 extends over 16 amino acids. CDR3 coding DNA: TGTGCCAGCAGCTTAGAGAACCGGTCGAAACAAGAGACCCAGTACTTC. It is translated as CASSLENRSKQETQYF. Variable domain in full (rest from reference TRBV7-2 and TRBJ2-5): GAGVSQSPSNKVTEKGKDVELRCDPISGHTALYWYRQSLGQGLEFLIYFQGNSAPDKSGLPSDRFSAERTGGSVSTLTIQRTQQEDSAVYLCASSLENRSKQETQYFGPGTRLLVL.

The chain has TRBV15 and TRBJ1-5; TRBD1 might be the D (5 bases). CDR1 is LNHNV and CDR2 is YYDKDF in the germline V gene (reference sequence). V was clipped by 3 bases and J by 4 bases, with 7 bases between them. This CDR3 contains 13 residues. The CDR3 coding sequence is TGTGCCACCAGCAGTGCAGGGAATCAGCCCCAGCATTTT. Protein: CATSSAGNQPQHF.

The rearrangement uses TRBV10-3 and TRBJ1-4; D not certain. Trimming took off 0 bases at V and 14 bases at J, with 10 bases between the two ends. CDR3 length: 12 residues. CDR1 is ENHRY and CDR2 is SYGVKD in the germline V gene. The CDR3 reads CAISESGYELFF. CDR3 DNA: TGTGCCATCAGTGAGTCGGGGTACGAGCTGTTTTTT.

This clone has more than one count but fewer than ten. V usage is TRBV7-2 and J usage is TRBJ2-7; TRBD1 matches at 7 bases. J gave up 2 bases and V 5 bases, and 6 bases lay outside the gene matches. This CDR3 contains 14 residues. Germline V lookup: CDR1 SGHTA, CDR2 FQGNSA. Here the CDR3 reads CASSPTGTAYEQYF. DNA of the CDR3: TGTGCCAGCAGCCCTACCGGGACAGCCTACGAGCAGTACTTC.

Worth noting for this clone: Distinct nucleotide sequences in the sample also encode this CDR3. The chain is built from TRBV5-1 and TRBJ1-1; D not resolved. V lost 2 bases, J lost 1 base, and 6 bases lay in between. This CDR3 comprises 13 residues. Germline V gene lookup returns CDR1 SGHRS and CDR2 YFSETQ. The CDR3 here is CASSLLGNTEAFF. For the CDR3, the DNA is TGCGCCAGCAGCTTACTGGGGAACACTGAAGCTTTCTTT.

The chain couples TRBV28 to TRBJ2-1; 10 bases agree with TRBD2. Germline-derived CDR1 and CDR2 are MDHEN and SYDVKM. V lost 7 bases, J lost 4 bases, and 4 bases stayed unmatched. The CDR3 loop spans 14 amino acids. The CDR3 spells CASKPSGGYNEQFF. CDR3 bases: TGTGCCAGCAAACCTAGCGGGGGTTACAATGAGCAGTTCTTC.

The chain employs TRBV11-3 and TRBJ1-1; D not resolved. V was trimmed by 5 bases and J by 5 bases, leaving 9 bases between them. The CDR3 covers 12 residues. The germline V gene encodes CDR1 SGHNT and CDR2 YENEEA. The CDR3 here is CASSRSGTEAFF. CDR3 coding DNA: TGTGCCAGCAGCCGCAGTGGAACTGAAGCTTTCTTT. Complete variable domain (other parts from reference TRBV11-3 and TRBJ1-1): EAGVVQSPRYKIIEKKQPVAFWCNPISGHNTLYWYLQNLGQGPELLIRYENEEAVDDSQLPKDRFSAERLKGVDSTLKIQPAELGDSAVYLCASSRSGTEAFFGQGTRLTVV.

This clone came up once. The CDR3 is CASRRPGAAETQYF. The CDR3 nucleotides read TGTGCCAGCCGCCGCCCCGGGGCCGCGGAGACCCAGTACTTC. The chain recombines TRBV5-6 with TRBJ2-5, with D perhaps given as TRBD1 or TRBD2 (5 bases each). The CDR3 length is 14 residues. V lost 7 bases, J lost 5 bases, and 18 bases lay in between. Germline values: CDR1 SGHDT, CDR2 YYEEEE.

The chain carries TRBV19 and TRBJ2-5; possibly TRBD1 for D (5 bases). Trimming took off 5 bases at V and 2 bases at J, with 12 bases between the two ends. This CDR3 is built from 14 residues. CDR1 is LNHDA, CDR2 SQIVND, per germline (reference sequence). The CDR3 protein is CASSPSDRQETQYF. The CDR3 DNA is TGTGCCAGTAGTCCCTCCGACAGACAAGAGACCCAGTACTTC. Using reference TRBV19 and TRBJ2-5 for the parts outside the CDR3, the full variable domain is DGGITQSPKYLFRKEGQNVTLSCEQNLNHDAMYWYRQDPGQGLRLIYYSQIVNDFQKGDIAEGYSVSREKKESFPLTVTSAQKNPTAFYLCASSPSDRQETQYFGPGTRLLVL.

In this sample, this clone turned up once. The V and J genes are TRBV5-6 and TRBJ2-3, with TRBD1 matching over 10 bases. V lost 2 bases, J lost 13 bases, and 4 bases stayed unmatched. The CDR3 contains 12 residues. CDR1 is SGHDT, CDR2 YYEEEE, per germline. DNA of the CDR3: TGTGCCAGCAGCTTCCGGGACAGGGGAAAGTATTTT. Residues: CASSFRDRGKYF.

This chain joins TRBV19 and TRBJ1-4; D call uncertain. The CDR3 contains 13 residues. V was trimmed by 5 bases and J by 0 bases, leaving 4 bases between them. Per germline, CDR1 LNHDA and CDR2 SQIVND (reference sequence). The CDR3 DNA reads TGTGCCAGTAGTCGGTCAACTAATGAAAAACTGTTTTTT. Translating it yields CASSRSTNEKLFF.

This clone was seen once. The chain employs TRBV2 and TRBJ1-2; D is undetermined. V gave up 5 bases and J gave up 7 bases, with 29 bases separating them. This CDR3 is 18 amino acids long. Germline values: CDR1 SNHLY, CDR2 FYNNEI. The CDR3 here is CASSPRPTYGVNLGGYTF. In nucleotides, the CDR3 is TGTGCCAGCAGTCCAAGACCTACATACGGGGTGAACCTTGGTGGCTACACCTTC.

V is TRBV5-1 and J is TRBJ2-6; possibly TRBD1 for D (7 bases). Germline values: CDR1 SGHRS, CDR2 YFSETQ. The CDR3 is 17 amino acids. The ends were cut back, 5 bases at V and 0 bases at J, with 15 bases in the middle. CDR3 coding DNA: TGCGCCAGCAGGGAGGGGGCCAAATTCTCTGGGGCCAACGTCCTGACTTTC. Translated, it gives CASREGAKFSGANVLTF.

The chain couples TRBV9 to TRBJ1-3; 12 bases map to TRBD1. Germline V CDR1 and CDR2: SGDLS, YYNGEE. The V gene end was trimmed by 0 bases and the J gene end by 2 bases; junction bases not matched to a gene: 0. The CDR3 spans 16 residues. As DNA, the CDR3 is TGTGCCAGCAGCGTAGGGGACAGGGGGCCTGGAAACACCATATATTTT. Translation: CASSVGDRGPGNTIYF. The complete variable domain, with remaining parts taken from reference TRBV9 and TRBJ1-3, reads DSGVTQTPKHLITATGQRVTLRCSPRSGDLSVYWYQQSLDQGLQFLIQYYNGEERAKGNILERFSAQQFPDLHSELNLSSLELGDSALYFCASSVGDRGPGNTIYFGEGSWLTVV.

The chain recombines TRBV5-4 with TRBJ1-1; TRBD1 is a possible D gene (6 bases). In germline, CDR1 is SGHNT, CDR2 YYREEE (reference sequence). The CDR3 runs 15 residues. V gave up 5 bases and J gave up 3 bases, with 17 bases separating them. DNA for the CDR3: TGTGCCAGCAGGCTACGGGCACAGGGAGACACTGAAGCTTTCTTT. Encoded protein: CASRLRAQGDTEAFF.